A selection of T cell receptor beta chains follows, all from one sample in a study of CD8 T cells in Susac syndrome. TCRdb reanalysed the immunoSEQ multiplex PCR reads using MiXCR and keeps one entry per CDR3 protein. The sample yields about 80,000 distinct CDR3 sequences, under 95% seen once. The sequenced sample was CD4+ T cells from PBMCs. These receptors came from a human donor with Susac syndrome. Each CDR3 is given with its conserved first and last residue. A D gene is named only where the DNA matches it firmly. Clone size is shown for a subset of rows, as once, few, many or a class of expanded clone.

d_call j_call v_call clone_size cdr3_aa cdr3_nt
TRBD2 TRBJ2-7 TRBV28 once CASRTSGRAYEQYF TGTGCCAGCAGGACCAGCGGGAGGGCCTACGAGCAGTACTTC
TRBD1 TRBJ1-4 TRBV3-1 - CASSRRGNEKLFF TGTGCCAGCAGTCGCAGGGGGAATGAAAAACTGTTTTTT
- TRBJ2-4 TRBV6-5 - CASSSTAGTAKNIQYF TGTGCCAGCAGTTCCACCGCGGGGACCGCCAAAAACATTCAGTACTTC
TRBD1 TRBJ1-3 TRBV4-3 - CASSQPRAQGASAGNTIYF TGCGCCAGCAGCCAACCAAGGGCACAGGGGGCTTCTGCCGGAAACACCATATATTTT
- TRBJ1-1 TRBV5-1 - CASRNRLATEHTEAFF TGCGCCAGCAGAAACAGACTAGCGACCGAGCACACTGAAGCTTTCTTT
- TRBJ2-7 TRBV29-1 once CSVGKQTNYEQYF TGCAGCGTTGGGAAACAGACCAACTACGAGCAGTACTTC
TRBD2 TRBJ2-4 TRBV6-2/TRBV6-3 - CASSPREVKNIQYF TGTGCCAGCAGCCCCCGGGAGGTAAAAAACATTCAGTACTTC
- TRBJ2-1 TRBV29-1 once CSTTSFSSYNEQFF TGCAGCACAACTAGCTTTAGCTCCTACAATGAGCAGTTCTTC
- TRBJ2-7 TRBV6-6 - CASTPRQGGSYEQYF TGTGCCAGCACCCCCCGACAGGGAGGCTCCTACGAGCAGTACTTC
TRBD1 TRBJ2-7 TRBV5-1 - CASSREWTGYDEQYF TGCGCCAGCAGCCGGGAATGGACAGGGTATGACGAGCAGTACTTC
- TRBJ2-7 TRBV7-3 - CASSLQGTSEQYF TGTGCCAGCAGCTTACAGGGGACCTCAGAGCAGTACTTC
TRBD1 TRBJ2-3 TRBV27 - CASSLFGTGSDTQYF TGTGCCAGCAGTTTATTCGGGACAGGGTCAGATACGCAGTATTTT
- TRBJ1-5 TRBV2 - CASSVWESNQPQHF TGTGCCAGCAGTGTGTGGGAGAGCAATCAGCCCCAGCATTTT
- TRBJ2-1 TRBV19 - CASRLAGRRLNEQFF TGTGCCAGTAGACTTGCGGGACGCCGCCTTAATGAGCAGTTCTTC
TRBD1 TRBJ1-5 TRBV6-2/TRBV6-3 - CASSSVDRQGASQHF TGTGCCAGCAGTTCGGTGGACAGGCAAGGGGCTTCCCAGCATTTT
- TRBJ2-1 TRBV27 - CASSLLDSRNEQFF TGTGCCAGCAGTTTATTGGACAGCCGGAATGAGCAGTTCTTC
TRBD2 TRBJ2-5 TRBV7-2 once CASSPGGAGEETQYF TGTGCCAGCAGCCCCGGGGGTGCGGGGGAAGAGACCCAGTACTTC
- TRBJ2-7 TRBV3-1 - CASSQAGGTYEQYF TGTGCCAGCAGCCAAGCTGGGGGGACCTACGAGCAGTACTTC
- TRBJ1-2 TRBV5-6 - CASSLVSRANYGYTF TGTGCCAGCAGCTTGGTCAGCAGAGCTAACTATGGCTACACCTTC
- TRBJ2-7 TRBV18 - CASSPPASEGYWAYEQYF TGTGCCAGCTCACCACCCGCCTCCGAGGGGTATTGGGCCTACGAGCAGTACTTC
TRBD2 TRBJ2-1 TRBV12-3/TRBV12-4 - CASSSGLAGGEQFF TGTGCCAGCAGTTCGGGACTAGCGGGGGGAGAGCAGTTCTTC
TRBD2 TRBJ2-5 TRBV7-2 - CASSLGVSGTYQETQYF TGTGCCAGCAGCTTAGGGGTTAGCGGGACGTACCAAGAGACCCAGTACTTC
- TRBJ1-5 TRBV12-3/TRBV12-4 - CASSFGDPAHGNQPQHF TGTGCCAGCAGTTTTGGGGACCCCGCCCATGGCAATCAGCCCCAGCATTTT
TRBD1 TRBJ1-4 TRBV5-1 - CASSTGQGGGEKLFF TGCGCCAGCAGCACCGGACAGGGCGGCGGTGAAAAACTGTTTTTT
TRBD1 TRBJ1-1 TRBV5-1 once CASSLNRGDTEAFF TGCGCCAGCAGCTTGAACAGGGGAGACACTGAAGCTTTCTTT
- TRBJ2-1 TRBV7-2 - CASSRPSDEQFF TGTGCCAGCAGCCGTCCTAGCGATGAGCAGTTCTTC
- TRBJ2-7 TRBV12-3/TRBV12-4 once CASSVSSGTGLNYEQYF TGTGCCAGCAGTGTATCCTCCGGGACTGGCCTCAACTACGAGCAGTACTTC